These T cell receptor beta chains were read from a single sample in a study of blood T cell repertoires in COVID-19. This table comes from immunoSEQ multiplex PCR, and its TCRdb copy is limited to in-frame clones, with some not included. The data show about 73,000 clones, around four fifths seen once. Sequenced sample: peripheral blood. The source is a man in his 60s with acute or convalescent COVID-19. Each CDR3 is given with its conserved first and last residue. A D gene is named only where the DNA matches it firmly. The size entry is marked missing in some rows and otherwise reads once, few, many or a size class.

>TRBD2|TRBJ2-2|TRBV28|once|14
CASIRAGGSGELFF
TGTGCCAGCATTCGAGCGGGAGGGTCCGGGGAGCTGTTTTTT
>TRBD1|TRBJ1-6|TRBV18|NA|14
CASSRDRADSPLHF
TGTGCCAGCTCACGCGACAGGGCGGATTCACCCCTCCACTTT
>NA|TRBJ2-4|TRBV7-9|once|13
CASSLDRVSIQYF
TGTGCCAGCAGCTTAGATCGGGTCAGCATTCAGTACTTC
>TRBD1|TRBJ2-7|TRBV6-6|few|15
CASSTTGTGFAEQYF
TGTGCCAGCAGCACCACCGGGACAGGGTTTGCCGAGCAGTACTTC
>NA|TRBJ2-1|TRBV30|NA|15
CAWSPQSERYNEQFF
TGTGCCTGGTCCCCCCAAAGCGAGCGGTACAATGAGCAGTTCTTC
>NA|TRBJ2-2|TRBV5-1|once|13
CASSLLVAGELFF
TGCGCCAGCAGCCTGCTAGTGGCCGGGGAGCTGTTTTTT
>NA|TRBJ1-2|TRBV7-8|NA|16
CASSLREVRANYGYTF
TGTGCCAGCAGCTTGAGGGAAGTGAGAGCTAACTATGGCTACACCTTC
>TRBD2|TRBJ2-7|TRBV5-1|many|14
CASTRTSGIYEQYF
TGCGCCAGCACCCGGACTAGCGGGATCTACGAGCAGTACTTC
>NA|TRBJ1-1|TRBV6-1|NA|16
CASSGREPGSGAEAFF
TGTGCCAGCAGTGGGAGGGAGCCCGGGTCGGGCGCTGAAGCTTTCTTT
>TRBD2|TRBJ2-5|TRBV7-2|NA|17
CASSLGTSGSGQETQYF
TGTGCCAGCAGCTTAGGAACTAGCGGGAGTGGCCAAGAGACCCAGTACTTC
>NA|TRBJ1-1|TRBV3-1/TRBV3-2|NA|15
CASRTEGDTNTEAFF
TGTGCCAGCAGGACAGAGGGGGATACGAACACTGAAGCTTTCTTT
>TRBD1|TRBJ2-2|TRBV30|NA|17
CAWIGTGGRKDTGELFF
TGTGCCTGGATTGGGACAGGGGGCAGAAAGGACACCGGGGAGCTGTTTTTT
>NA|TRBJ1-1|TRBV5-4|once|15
CATAVGGPSNTEAFF
TGTGCCACGGCAGTGGGGGGGCCTTCGAACACTGAAGCTTTCTTT
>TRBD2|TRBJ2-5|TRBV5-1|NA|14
CASSLGSGGSPQYF
TGCGCCAGCAGCTTGGGTAGCGGGGGGAGCCCCCAGTACTTC
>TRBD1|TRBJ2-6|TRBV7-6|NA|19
CASSQRLAGGSSGANVLTF
TGTGCCAGCAGCCAAAGGTTGGCAGGGGGCAGCTCTGGGGCCAACGTCCTGACTTTC